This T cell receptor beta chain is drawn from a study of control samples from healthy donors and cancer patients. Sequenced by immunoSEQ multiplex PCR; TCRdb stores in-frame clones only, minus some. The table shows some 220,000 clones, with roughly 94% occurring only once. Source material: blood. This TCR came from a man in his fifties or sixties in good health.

The CDR3 loop reads CASNNLGGGYGYTF. CDR3 in DNA: TGTGCCAGTAACAACCTAGGGGGCGGATATGGCTACACCTTC. The chain has TRBV19 and TRBJ1-2; 7 nucleotides match TRBD1. The length of the CDR3 is 14 residues. Germline V lookup: CDR1 LNHDA, CDR2 SQIVND (reference sequence). With 7 bases clipped from V and 5 bases from J, the junction kept 10 bases outside the gene matches.